A single sample is the source of the 15 T cell receptor beta chains below, sequenced in a study of cytomegalovirus exposure and HLA in healthy donors. The primer mix had 60 Vbeta and 13 Jbeta primers. The assay was immunoSEQ multiplex PCR, and TCRdb's table has in-frame clones only and misses some. The sample has roughly 100,000 clones, 75% to 80% seen once; the top ten hold roughly 5%. The sample comprised PBMCs. These receptors all come from a man aged 60 to 75 in good health and CMV-seropositive.

The chain combines TRBV19 with TRBJ2-7; 9 bases align to TRBD1. The CDR3 is 12 amino acids. Unmatched junction bases numbered 7, after V lost 10 bases and J lost 6 bases. Germline V gives CDR1 LNHDA, CDR2 SQIVND (reference sequence). CDR3 in amino acids: CATGQGQTEQYF. CDR3 DNA sequence: TGTGCCACCGGACAGGGGCAGACCGAGCAGTACTTC. Complete variable domain (other parts from reference TRBV19 and TRBJ2-7): DGGITQSPKYLFRKEGQNVTLSCEQNLNHDAMYWYRQDPGQGLRLIYYSQIVNDFQKGDIAEGYSVSREKKESFPLTVTSAQKNPTAFYLCATGQGQTEQYFGPGTRLTVT.

There are a few counts of this clone. The genes are TRBV5-1 and TRBJ2-4; weak D call: TRBD1 (5 bases). From germline, CDR1 is SGHRS and CDR2 YFSETQ. Deletions cut 3 bases from V and 5 bases from J, with 9 bases between. The CDR3 length is 13 residues. The CDR3 sequence is CASSYEGENIQYF. The CDR3 bases are TGCGCCAGCAGCTACGAAGGGGAAAACATTCAGTACTTC.

V gene TRBV5-1 combines with J gene TRBJ1-2, with 11 bases lining up with TRBD1. With V trimmed by 5 bases and J by 4 bases, 7 bases remained unmatched. Germline loops: CDR1 SGHRS, CDR2 YFSETQ. The CDR3 contains 15 residues. The CDR3 protein is CASRWTGGASYGYTF. CDR3 sequence (DNA): TGCGCCAGCAGATGGACAGGGGGCGCTTCCTATGGCTACACCTTC.

The CDR3 loop is CAARGGQGFPETQYF. The CDR3 DNA sequence: TGTGCCGCTCGGGGGGGACAGGGGTTCCCCGAGACCCAGTACTTC. This chain uses TRBV7-6 with TRBJ2-5; TRBD1 matches 10 bases. The CDR3 runs 15 residues. The V gene's germline CDR1 is SGHVS and CDR2 FNYEAQ. V dropped 11 bases and J dropped 5; count of bases not matched to a gene: 14.

This chain links TRBV18 with TRBJ2-7; D remains unclear. In germline, CDR1 is KGHSH, CDR2 LQKENI. There are 13 residues in the CDR3. With 2 bases removed from V and 5 bases from J, the gap between germline ends came to 10 bases. The CDR3 DNA sequence: TGTGCCAGCTCACCAACTCCTCGCGACGAGCAGTACTTC. Amino acids: CASSPTPRDEQYF.

The chain couples TRBV23-1 to TRBJ2-7; maybe TRBD2 (5 bases). TRBV23-1 is classed as an ORF, of uncertain function. V lost 4 bases and J lost 6, with 25 bases in between. This CDR3 spans 17 amino acids. CDR3 DNA sequence: TGCGCCAGCAGTCTGGCGGGTTGGGGATTCGAACTGTGCGAGCAGTACTTC. It encodes CASSLAGWGFELCEQYF.

This rearrangement joins TRBV7-3 to TRBJ2-3, with D possibly TRBD2 on 7 matching bases. Germline values: CDR1 SGHTA, CDR2 FQGTGA. Trimming removed 4 bases from V and 1 base from J, with 18 bases in between. The CDR3 consists of 17 residues. Here the CDR3 reads CASSSTSAGAGTDTQYF. The CDR3 DNA sequence: TGTGCCAGCAGCTCAACTTCGGCGGGGGCCGGCACAGATACGCAGTATTTT.

The gene calls are TRBV28 and TRBJ2-3; D is ambiguous. V lost 5 bases to trimming and J lost 8 bases, with 17 bases between them. The germline V gene encodes CDR1 MDHEN and CDR2 SYDVKM. The CDR3 covers 14 residues. The CDR3 loop reads CASSPSGPSVTQYF. The CDR3 region has the DNA TGTGCCAGCAGTCCCTCTGGTCCCAGTGTTACGCAGTATTTT.

This chain connects TRBV5-5 to TRBJ2-7; 7 bases are shared with TRBD1. Looked up from germline, CDR1 is SGHKS and CDR2 is YYEKEE (reference sequence). The CDR3 consists of 14 residues. V lost 1 base to trimming and J lost 7 bases; unmatched junction nucleotides: 8. CDR3 DNA: TGTGCCAGCAGCTTGAGGGGACAGAACCCAGAGCAGTACTTC. Protein product: CASSLRGQNPEQYF.

The chain carries TRBV7-8 and TRBJ2-1; TRBD2 matches 11 bases. From germline, CDR1 is SGHVS and CDR2 FQNEAQ. The CDR3 length is 16 residues. Trimming cost V 6 bases and J 7 bases; bases outside gene matches: 11. The CDR3: CASSRKGVAGGNEQFF. CDR3 nucleotide sequence: TGTGCCAGCAGTCGAAAGGGGGTAGCGGGGGGGAATGAGCAGTTCTTC. The full variable domain, its missing parts supplied by reference TRBV7-8 and TRBJ2-1, is GAGVSQSPRYKVAKRGQDVALRCDPISGHVSLFWYQQALGQGPEFLTYFQNEAQLDKSGLPSDRFFAERPEGSVSTLKIQRTQQEDSAVYLCASSRKGVAGGNEQFFGPGTRLTVL.

The chain employs TRBV10-1 and TRBJ2-3; 10 bases align to TRBD1. CDR1 and CDR2 from the germline V gene are WNHNN and SYGVQD (reference sequence). Germline trimming cut 2 bases from V and 5 bases from J; bases unmatched to any gene: 7. The CDR3 is 16 residues long. The CDR3 sequence: CASSEGGTGAIDTQYF. For the CDR3, the DNA is TGCGCCAGCAGTGAGGGGGGGACAGGGGCTATAGATACGCAGTATTTT.

The chain employs TRBV10-3 and TRBJ2-5; 7 bases are shared with TRBD1. The CDR3 sequence is 13 residues long. Germline trimming cut 7 bases from V and 11 bases from J; bases unmatched to any gene: 13. Germline CDR1 reads ENHRY; CDR2 reads SYGVKD. The CDR3 DNA follows: TGTGCCATCAAGATAGAAGGGGGCAGGGAGCAGTACTTC. This sequence encodes CAIKIEGGREQYF.

CDR3 nucleotide sequence: TGTGCCAGCAGTTCCATTGGGCGGGGGGAACCCTCTGGAAACACCATATATTTT. This codes for CASSSIGRGEPSGNTIYF. The V gene is TRBV27, the J gene TRBJ1-3; D perhaps matches TRBD1 (5 bases). V was shortened by 4 bases and J by 0 bases, with 19 bases between the two germline ends. The germline gives CDR1 MNHEY, CDR2 SMNVEV (reference sequence). The CDR3 is 18 residues long.

The chain recombines TRBV27 with TRBJ1-5; D might be TRBD1 (6 bases). There are 14 residues in the CDR3. Trimming removed 1 base from V and 10 bases from J, with 14 bases in between. The germline CDR1 and CDR2 sequences are MNHEY and SMNVEV (reference sequence). The CDR3 sequence: CASSLLQGRYPQHF. The DNA of the CDR3 is TGTGCCAGCAGTTTATTACAGGGCCGATACCCCCAGCATTTT.

This chain joins TRBV21-1 and TRBJ1-2; whether TRBD1, the table's D call, matches the DNA was not checked. TRBV21-1 represents a pseudogene. The CDR3 loop spans 14 amino acids. CDR3 nucleotides: TGTGCCAGCACCAGGGACAGCGAGAACTATGGCTACACCTTC. Amino acids: CASTRDSENYGYTF.